This T cell receptor beta chain was observed in a study of blood T cell repertoires in COVID-19 (dated by TCRdb to 2020 to 2022). Some background on the complete study: The collaborator samples originated in the United States, Italy and Spain and spanned the acute and convalescent phases of COVID-19. A freely available public database, intended as a resource for researchers studying the immune response to SARS-CoV-2, is where the repertoires were released. The prospective study material was composed of cDNA or gDNA derived from T cells, B-cell-depleted T cells, or PBMCs. Sample metadata almost always included a de-identified subject ID, COVID-19 status, age in years and sex. Deeply sampled blood TCRbeta repertoires from subjects exposed to, actively infected with, or recovered from COVID-19 were included in the dataset. Where available, HLA class I and class II types were obtained from metadata supplied by the sample provider rather than from assay-based typing. The samples were drawn from the first 160 participants of the ongoing ImmuneRACE study and from over 950 subjects provided by 6 global collaborators. The research as a whole found: The quantity of clinical and demographic metadata differed by source and by participant and was supplied without curation.

TCRbeta CDR3 regions were amplified from genomic DNA by means of the immunoSEQ Assay, a bias-controlled multiplex PCR. Per the original workflow: Nucleated cell counts per sample were estimated from amplification of reference gene primers within the assay. Sequence reads were collapsed and filtered to measure the absolute abundance of every unique TCRbeta CDR3 rearrangement. For each sample, productive Simpson clonality was calculated as the square root of Simpson's diversity index across productive rearrangements. The table was pulled from immuneACCESS by TCRdb, which kept in-frame rearrangements only. Such tables lose some clones; where checked, under half of the loss comes from unresolved V genes, and the rest has no known cause. That table supplies the V and J calls and clone size; D and trimming were determined from the DNA. The sample has about 150,000 clones on record, 86% of them singletons. The ten largest account for more than 3.5% of the sample.

In the prospective study, participants were roughly 18 to 95 years old, resided in about 25 geographic areas of the United States, and were enrolled through a virtual design. Cohort assignment in the prospective study relied on participant-reported clinical history from a screening survey and a study questionnaire. Recovered participants in ImmuneRACE Cohort 3 were defined by two consecutive negative NP/OP PCR tests, clearance by a healthcare professional, or resolution of symptoms. In the prospective study, mobile phlebotomists collected whole blood, serum and a nasopharyngeal or oropharyngeal swab from each participant. Over a roughly 2-month period, participants in the prospective study had the option of providing additional blood draws and questionnaires. Blood samples from the prospective study were shipped frozen or at room temperature prior to DNA extraction. A remark on this clone: Its binding antigen is unknown. Base quality data are lacking; no much larger clone is found one base away.

The germline V gene gives CDR1 as SGHTA and CDR2 as FQGTGA. The trim is 1 base for V and 6 bases for J, with a gap of 9 bases between the germline ends. Its CDR3 holds 14 amino acids, cysteine through phenylalanine. Solely the CDR3 DNA is kept, with 42 bases framed from the first base. The receptor comes from a man aged 50 or older who had recovered from COVID-19. Sequencing input: PBMCs or T cells enriched from blood (not recorded which). The sequence links TRBV7-3 to TRBJ2-2, with the D gene not clear enough to name. The CDR3 corresponds to CASSLNPLSGELFF. The DNA sequence is given as TGTGCCAGCAGCTTAAATCCCCTCTCCGGGGAGCTGTTTTTT.